This T cell receptor beta chain was identified during a study of a mutant IDH1 vaccine in newly diagnosed glioma. Assay: immunoSEQ multiplex PCR; the TCRdb copy retains only in-frame clones and omits some. The sample lists tens of thousands of clones, about four fifths occurring once. V lost 4 bases, J lost 0 bases, and 12 bases lay in between. CDR1 and CDR2 (germline): SGHNT, YYREEE (reference sequence). The CDR3 has 15 residues. Specified time point: baseline, week 1 (first vaccination visit). Documented treatment: pre-vaccination baseline after standard-of-care therapy. The J gene is TRBJ2-3, the V gene TRBV5-4, with D maybe TRBD1 (6 bases). The specimen was PBMCs, collected from a glioma patient treated with radiotherapy, temozolomide or both. The sequence derives from a man in his fifties with glioma. In DNA form, the CDR3 reads TGTGCCAGCAGCCCCACAGGGAGAAGCACAGATACGCAGTATTTT. This gives the protein CASSPTGRSTDTQYF.